The clone carrying this TCR beta chain was seen a handful of times. The sample is drawn from a study of T-cell reconstitution after alpha-beta-depleted transplantation in children. Researchers prepared the TCRbeta library using unique molecular identifiers, the study reports. MiXCR, run by TCRdb on the PCR reads, gives a single entry per CDR3 protein. The top ten clones hold roughly 29% of a sample with about 420,000 distinct CDR3 sequences, about a sixth of them seen once. V was cut by 5 bases and J by 1 base, with 14 bases left in between. CDR3 length: 15 amino acids. Looked up from germline, CDR1 is MDHEN and CDR2 is SYDVKM.

The sequences come from PBMCs, mostly from graft donor cells, collected 360 days after TCRalphabeta/CD19-depleted stem cell transplant. The receptor's source is a boy under three years old who had a stem cell transplant for Wiskott-Aldrich syndrome, so the T cells may come from the graft donor. J is TRBJ2-5 and V is TRBV28; possibly TRBD1 for D (5 bases). In DNA, the CDR3 is TGTGCCAGCAGTCGATTCCCCAGGGCCCAAGAGACCCAGTACTTC. Its translation is CASSRFPRAQETQYF.